The 10 T cell receptor beta chains listed next were all sequenced from one sample in a study of technical replicates of blood from a few donors (dated by TCRdb to about 2017). The library was obtained by the immunoSEQ multiplex PCR assay. TCRdb took this table from immuneACCESS and kept in-frame rearrangements with V and J called. Such tables lack part of the clones; where checked against another copy, unresolved V genes explain under half of the gap, and the rest is unexplained. Within this sample are about 84,000 clones, with 97% of them counted one time only. The ten largest clones capture more than 0.15% of the sample. Sequencing input: T cells isolated from PBMCs. These receptors all stem from a human donor in good health.

This clone occurred once. The chain joins TRBV5-5 to TRBJ1-1, with D tentatively TRBD1 (6 bases). Trimming left V 1 base short and J 6 bases short, with 13 bases between. The CDR3 sequence is 14 residues long. Germline CDR1 and CDR2: SGHKS and YYEKEE (reference sequence). CDR3 sequence: CASSLFRGGPEAFF. CDR3 nucleotide sequence: TGTGCCAGCAGCTTGTTCAGGGGCGGCCCTGAAGCTTTCTTT.

The chain links TRBV29-1 to TRBJ1-1; D is perhaps TRBD1 (5 bases). Germline V gene data show CDR1 as SQVTM and CDR2 as ANQGSEA. The CDR3 is 14 residues long. V lost 0 bases, J lost 5 bases, and 13 bases lay in between. The chain's CDR3 is CSVEDGQGRTEAFF. The DNA for the CDR3 is TGCAGCGTTGAAGACGGCCAGGGCCGGACTGAAGCTTTCTTT.

The chain carries TRBV6-5 and TRBJ2-7; 7 bases map to TRBD1. Trimming took 0 bases from V and 2 from J; bases not matched to a gene: 7. Germline V gene sequence: CDR1 MNHEY, CDR2 SVGAGI. This CDR3 has 16 residues. The CDR3 region is CASSYSTGQGAYEQYF. The CDR3 bases are TGTGCCAGCAGTTACTCGACAGGGCAGGGCGCCTACGAGCAGTACTTC.

The chain's CDR3 is CSAKSSDTQYF. The CDR3 nucleotides are TGCAGTGCAAAAAGCTCGGATACGCAGTATTTT. The rearrangement uses TRBV20-1 and TRBJ2-3; D ambiguous. Germline V CDR1 and CDR2: DFQATT, SNEGSKA (reference sequence). The V gene lost 6 bases and the J gene lost 6 bases, with 10 bases spanning the gap. This CDR3 spans 11 amino acids.

The V and J genes are TRBV7-9 and TRBJ2-6; D is undetermined. The CDR3 extends over 13 amino acids. Germline V lookup: CDR1 SEHNR, CDR2 FQNEAQ (reference sequence). Between the trimmed V and J ends, which lost 6 bases and 4 bases, there was a span of 7 bases. The CDR3: CASRMEGANVLTF. The CDR3 DNA sequence: TGTGCCAGCAGAATGGAGGGGGCCAACGTCCTGACTTTC.

The rearrangement links TRBV10-2 to TRBJ1-1; 8 positions agree with TRBD1. V trimming: 6 bases; J trimming: 4 bases; junction bases outside the gene matches: 4. Germline V lookup: CDR1 WSHSY, CDR2 SAAADI. This CDR3 contains 13 residues. The CDR3 spells CASSETGATEAFF. Written as DNA, the CDR3 is TGCGCCAGCAGCGAGACAGGGGCCACTGAAGCTTTCTTT.

The J gene is TRBJ2-1, the V gene TRBV4-1; 10 bases line up with TRBD2. The length of the CDR3 is 16 residues. V was pared by 4 bases and J by 4 bases, with 7 bases of the junction left unmatched. The germline V gene encodes CDR1 MGHRA and CDR2 YSYEKL. In DNA form, the CDR3 reads TGCGCCAGCAGCCTATTAGGACTAGCGGCTTACAATGAGCAGTTCTTC. Its translation: CASSLLGLAAYNEQFF.

V usage is TRBV7-9 and J usage is TRBJ1-1; weak D call: TRBD1 (5 bases). Germline CDR1 is SEHNR and CDR2 is FQNEAQ (reference sequence). This CDR3 is built from 15 residues. Between the trimmed V and J ends, which lost 6 bases and 1 base, there was a span of 15 bases. Written as DNA, the CDR3 is TGTGCCAGCAGTCCTCTTTGGGGGGGGAACACTGAAGCTTTCTTT. Translation gives CASSPLWGGNTEAFF.

The chain employs TRBV2 and TRBJ1-1; D might be TRBD1 (5 bases). The V gene's germline CDR1 is SNHLY and CDR2 FYNNEI. The germline V and J ends were trimmed by 6 bases and 0 bases, with 11 bases remaining between them. The CDR3 contains 14 residues. This CDR3 reads CASSETEMNTEAFF. The CDR3 region has the DNA TGTGCCAGCAGCGAGACAGAGATGAACACTGAAGCTTTCTTT.

The chain is built from TRBV7-9 and TRBJ2-5, with 8 bases lining up with TRBD2. There are 17 residues in the CDR3. Looked up from germline, CDR1 is SEHNR and CDR2 is FQNEAQ (reference sequence). V lost 5 bases and J lost 3; bases outside the gene matches: 14. The CDR3 DNA is TGTGCCAGCAGCCCCATCGGAAGAGCGGGGGTGAAAGAGACCCAGTACTTC. Translated: CASSPIGRAGVKETQYF.